Shown below are 10 T cell receptor beta chains from a single sample sequenced in a study of T cell repertoires in cytomegalovirus infection. These receptors are not linked to any known antigen. TCRdb fed the reads into MiXCR, producing one record per CDR3 protein. The profile covers a few hundred thousand distinct CDR3 sequences, with roughly 42% appearing a single time and 48% taken by the ten largest. The sample was cultured PBMCs, taken from culture after CMV antigen stimulation. These receptors all come from a human donor in good health (CMV status not recorded). Some clones in this sample may be carry-over from other donors' samples.

The V gene is TRBV27, the J gene TRBJ2-1; D is perhaps TRBD1 (5 bases). The CDR3 runs to 16 residues. Germline V CDR1 and CDR2: MNHEY, SMNVEV (reference sequence). V was trimmed by 0 bases and J by 3 bases, leaving 12 bases between them. This chain's CDR3 is CASSLSVTGFYNEQFF. The CDR3 DNA reads as TGTGCCAGCAGTTTATCGGTTACAGGTTTCTACAATGAGCAGTTCTTC.

V and J are TRBV20-1 and TRBJ1-4; D not resolved. V was clipped by 2 bases and J by 0 bases, with 7 bases between them. This CDR3 has 14 residues. Germline V gives CDR1 DFQATT, CDR2 SNEGSKA (reference sequence). CDR3 coding DNA: TGCAGTGCTAGACGACTGTCAACTAATGAAAAACTGTTTTTT. Translated: CSARRLSTNEKLFF.

The chain couples TRBV7-2 to TRBJ2-1; 7 nucleotides match TRBD2. V was clipped by 5 bases and J by 12 bases; unmatched bases: 7. CDR3 size: 12 residues. Looked up from germline, CDR1 is SGHTA and CDR2 is FQGNSA. Here the CDR3 DNA reads TGTGCCAGCAGCCCCCCGACTAGCAGGCAGTTCTTC. This sequence encodes CASSPPTSRQFF. The complete variable domain, with remaining parts taken from reference TRBV7-2 and TRBJ2-1, reads GAGVSQSPSNKVTEKGKDVELRCDPISGHTALYWYRQSLGQGLEFLIYFQGNSAPDKSGLPSDRFSAERTGGSVSTLTIQRTQQEDSAVYLCASSPPTSRQFFGPGTRLTVL.

The gene calls are TRBV25-1 and TRBJ2-5; 11 bases fit TRBD2. V shed 4 bases and J 3 bases; nucleotides not matched to a gene: 10. The CDR3 spans 17 residues. The germline V gene encodes CDR1 MGHDK and CDR2 SYGVNS. This CDR3 reads CASSGHRLAGNEETQYF. CDR3 in DNA: TGTGCCAGCAGTGGCCACCGACTAGCGGGAAACGAAGAGACCCAGTACTTC.

This clonotype was found a few times. The chain uses TRBV5-6 and TRBJ2-1; D might be TRBD1 (5 bases). Trimming left V 2 bases short and J 9 bases short, with 15 bases between. There are 14 residues in the CDR3. Looked up from germline, CDR1 is SGHDT and CDR2 is YYEEEE. The CDR3 sequence is CASSFGAGLGEQFF. Here the CDR3 DNA reads TGTGCCAGCAGCTTTGGTGCAGGGTTGGGTGAGCAGTTCTTC. Supplemented by reference TRBV5-6 and TRBJ2-1, the full variable domain reads DAGVTQSPTHLIKTRGQQVTLRCSPKSGHDTVSWYQQALGQGPQFIFQYYEEEERQRGNFPDRFSGHQFPNYSSELNVNALLLGDSALYLCASSFGAGLGEQFFGPGTRLTVL.

There are a few counts of this clonotype. The chain links TRBV19 to TRBJ1-4; D is uncertain. Germline V gene lookup returns CDR1 LNHDA and CDR2 SQIVND (reference sequence). Trimming shortened V by 6 bases and J by 5 bases, and 13 bases separated the two germline ends. The CDR3 length is 14 residues. The CDR3 DNA follows: TGTGCCAGTAGGAGCTACAGAGCGAATGAAAAACTGTTTTTT. Residues: CASRSYRANEKLFF.

The genes are TRBV12-3 or TRBV12-4 and TRBJ2-7, with 7 positions matching TRBD1. CDR3 length: 14 amino acids. Trimming removed 6 bases from V and 3 bases from J; junction bases left unmatched: 8. DNA for the CDR3: TGTGCCAGCAGCTCCTGGGACAGATACTACGAGCAGTACTTC. This translates into CASSSWDRYYEQYF.

The chain combines TRBV20-1 with TRBJ2-1; TRBD2 agrees at 13 bases. This CDR3 spans 15 amino acids. The germline gives CDR1 DFQATT, CDR2 SNEGSKA (reference sequence). V trimming: 6 bases; J trimming: 8 bases; junction bases outside the gene matches: 10. The CDR3 nucleotides are TGCAGTGCCACTAGCGGGAGGGCCTACGGCGATGAGCAGTTCTTC. It is translated as CSATSGRAYGDEQFF.

The chain couples TRBV4-2 to TRBJ2-1; D is uncertain. CDR1 is LGHNA, CDR2 YNFKEQ, per germline. Trimming took off 0 bases at V and 9 bases at J, with 9 bases between the two ends. The CDR3 covers 13 residues. The DNA for the CDR3 is TGTGCCAGCAGCCAAGAGGCCGATACTGAGCAGTTCTTC. Protein product: CASSQEADTEQFF.

The genes are TRBV15 and TRBJ2-3; unclear D gene. V was clipped by 0 bases and J by 1 base, with 8 bases between them. The CDR3 is 15 amino acids. CDR1 LNHNV and CDR2 YYDKDF come from the germline V gene (reference sequence). CDR3 sequence (DNA): TGTGCCACCAGCAGAGACCGGAGTCGCACAGATACGCAGTATTTT. Translation gives CATSRDRSRTDTQYF.